This T cell receptor (beta chain) appears in the sequencing data of a study of blood T cells in healthy people across ages. A J-beta primer mix and a sample-barcoded 5' primer were used in a second PCR of about 7 to 12 cycles. TCRdb called the 5' RACE reads again in MiXCR, with one record for every CDR3 protein. The sample has 910,000 or so distinct CDR3 sequences, about 53% seen once. The sample comprised blood. This TCR came from a woman aged 55-69 years in good health.

The CDR3 reads CAISPRANEKLFF. CDR3 coding DNA: TGTGCCATCAGTCCCAGGGCTAATGAAAAACTGTTTTTT. The chain joins TRBV10-3 to TRBJ1-4, with D perhaps TRBD1 (5 bases). The CDR3 spans 13 residues. From germline, CDR1 is ENHRY and CDR2 SYGVKD. Deletions cut 5 bases from V and 3 bases from J, with 7 bases between.